Sequencing of this T cell receptor beta chain was carried out in a study of T cell repertoires in cytomegalovirus infection. Study-level information: An indication of both CMV infection and matching HLA type came from public TCR beta signatures. Study results and limitations: Identification of carriers of CMV plus the relevant HLA was achieved through cumulative public TCR beta family frequency. HLA-C-restricted CMV clonotypes gave the most frequent clonotype in two of eight donors.

This clonotype has just a few counts. Its target is not known. TCRdb processed the reads anew with MiXCR; each CDR3 protein has one entry. Of around 350,000 distinct CDR3 sequences listed, around a sixth are singletons. This CDR3 is 14 amino acids long. The germline CDR1 and CDR2 sequences are ENHRY and SYGVKD. V shed 2 bases and J shed 5 bases, with 13 bases lying between them. The chain joins TRBV10-3 to TRBJ2-7; D is unclear. The source material was PBMCs. This TCR was recovered from a human donor in good health (CMV status not recorded). Some clones in this sample may be carry-over from other donors' samples. The chain's CDR3 is CAISEPESEHEQYF. The CDR3 DNA reads as TGTGCCATCAGTGAGCCTGAAAGCGAGCACGAGCAGTACTTC.